The source of this TCR beta chain is a study of T-cell reconstitution after alpha-beta-depleted transplantation in children. This clonotype appeared a few times. V was clipped by 0 bases and J by 0 bases, with 18 bases between them. CDR1 is LGHNA, CDR2 YSLEER, per germline. This CDR3 comprises 19 residues. Unique molecular identifiers were incorporated when the TCRbeta library was constructed. One entry per CDR3 protein, called by TCRdb with MiXCR from the PCR reads. The sample contains around 600,000 distinct CDR3 sequences, about 10% of which appear only once. The sequencing here drew on PBMCs from the stem cell graft donor, taken from the stem cell graft. The rearrangement links TRBV4-3 to TRBJ2-4; tentatively, D is TRBD2 (7 bases). The source of this sequence is a human donor who donated a stem cell graft to a child with acute myeloid leukemia. CDR3 amino acids: CASSQDRGGTDLAKNIQYF. The CDR3, as DNA: TGCGCCAGCAGCCAAGATAGGGGGGGGACCGACCTAGCCAAAAACATTCAGTACTTC.